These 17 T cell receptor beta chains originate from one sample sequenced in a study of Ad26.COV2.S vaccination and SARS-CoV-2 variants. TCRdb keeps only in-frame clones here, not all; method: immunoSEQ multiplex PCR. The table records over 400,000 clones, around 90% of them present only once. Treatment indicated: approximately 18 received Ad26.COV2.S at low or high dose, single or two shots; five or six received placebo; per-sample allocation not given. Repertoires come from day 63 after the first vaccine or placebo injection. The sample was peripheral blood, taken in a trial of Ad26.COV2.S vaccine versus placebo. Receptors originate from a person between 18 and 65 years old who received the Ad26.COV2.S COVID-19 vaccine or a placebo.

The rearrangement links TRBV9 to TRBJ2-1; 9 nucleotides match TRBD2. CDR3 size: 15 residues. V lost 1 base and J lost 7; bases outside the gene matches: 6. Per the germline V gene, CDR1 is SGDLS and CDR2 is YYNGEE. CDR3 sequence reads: CASSVLAGLVNEQFF. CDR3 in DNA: TGTGCCAGCAGCGTACTAGCGGGATTGGTAAATGAGCAGTTCTTC.

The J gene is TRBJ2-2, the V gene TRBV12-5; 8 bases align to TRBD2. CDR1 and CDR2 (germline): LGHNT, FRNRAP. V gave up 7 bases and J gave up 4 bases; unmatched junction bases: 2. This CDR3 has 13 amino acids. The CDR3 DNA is TGTGCTAGTGCCACTAGCGGCACCGGGGAGCTGTTTTTT. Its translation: CASATSGTGELFF.

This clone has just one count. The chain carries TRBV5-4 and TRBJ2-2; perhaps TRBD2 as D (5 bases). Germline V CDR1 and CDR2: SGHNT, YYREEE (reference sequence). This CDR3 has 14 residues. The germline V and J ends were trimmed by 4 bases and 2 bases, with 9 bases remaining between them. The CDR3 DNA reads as TGTGCCAGCAGCCTGGACTCAAACACCGGGGAGCTGTTTTTT. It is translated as CASSLDSNTGELFF.

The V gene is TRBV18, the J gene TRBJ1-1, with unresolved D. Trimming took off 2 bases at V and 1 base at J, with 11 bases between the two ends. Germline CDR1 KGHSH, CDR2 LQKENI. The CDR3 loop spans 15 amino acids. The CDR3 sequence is CASSPSRWENTEAFF. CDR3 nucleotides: TGTGCCAGCTCACCAAGTAGGTGGGAGAACACTGAAGCTTTCTTT.

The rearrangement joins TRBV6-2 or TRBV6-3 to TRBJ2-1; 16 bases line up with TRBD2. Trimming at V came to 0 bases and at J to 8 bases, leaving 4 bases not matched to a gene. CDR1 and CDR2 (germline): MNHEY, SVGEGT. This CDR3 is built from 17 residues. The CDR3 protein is CASSYSMGLAGGDEQFF. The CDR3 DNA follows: TGTGCCAGCAGTTACTCGATGGGACTAGCGGGAGGGGATGAGCAGTTCTTC.

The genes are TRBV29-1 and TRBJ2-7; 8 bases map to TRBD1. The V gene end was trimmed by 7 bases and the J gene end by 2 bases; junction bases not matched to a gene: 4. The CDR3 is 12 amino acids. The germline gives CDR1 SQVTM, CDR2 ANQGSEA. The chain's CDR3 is CSARDRTYEQYF. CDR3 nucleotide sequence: TGCAGCGCCCGGGACAGGACCTACGAGCAGTACTTC.

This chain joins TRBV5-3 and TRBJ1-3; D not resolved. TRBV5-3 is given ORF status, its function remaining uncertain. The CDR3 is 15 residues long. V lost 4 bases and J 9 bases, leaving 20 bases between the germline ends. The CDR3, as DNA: TGTGCCAGAAGCCACCACTTAGGAATCCGGAGCACCATATATTTT. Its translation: CARSHHLGIRSTIYF.

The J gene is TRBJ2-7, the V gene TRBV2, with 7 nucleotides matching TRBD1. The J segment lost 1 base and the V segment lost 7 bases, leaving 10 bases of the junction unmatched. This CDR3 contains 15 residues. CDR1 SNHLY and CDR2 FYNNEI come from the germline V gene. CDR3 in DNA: TGTGCCAGCATTCTGCTCGGACAGGTTTCCTACGAGCAGTACTTC. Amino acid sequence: CASILLGQVSYEQYF.

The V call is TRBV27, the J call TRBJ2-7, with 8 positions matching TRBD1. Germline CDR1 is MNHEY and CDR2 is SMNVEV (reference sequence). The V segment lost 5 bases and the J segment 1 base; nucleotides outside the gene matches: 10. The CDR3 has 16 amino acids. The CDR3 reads CASSKPNRQGSYEQYF. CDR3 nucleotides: TGTGCCAGCAGTAAACCCAACAGACAGGGGTCCTACGAGCAGTACTTC.

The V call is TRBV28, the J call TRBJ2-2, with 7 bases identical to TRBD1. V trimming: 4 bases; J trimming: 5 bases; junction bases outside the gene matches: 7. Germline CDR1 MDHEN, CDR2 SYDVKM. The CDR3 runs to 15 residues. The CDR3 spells CASSSTKTGTGELFF. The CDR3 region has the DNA TGTGCCAGCAGTTCCACTAAGACAGGGACCGGGGAGCTGTTTTTT.

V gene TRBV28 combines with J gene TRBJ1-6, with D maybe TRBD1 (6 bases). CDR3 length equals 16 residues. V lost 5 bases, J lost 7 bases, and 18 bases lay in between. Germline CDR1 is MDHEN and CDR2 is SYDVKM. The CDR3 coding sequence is TGTGCCAGCAGTGAAAGATGGACAGCAGTAAATTCACCCCTCCACTTT. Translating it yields CASSERWTAVNSPLHF.

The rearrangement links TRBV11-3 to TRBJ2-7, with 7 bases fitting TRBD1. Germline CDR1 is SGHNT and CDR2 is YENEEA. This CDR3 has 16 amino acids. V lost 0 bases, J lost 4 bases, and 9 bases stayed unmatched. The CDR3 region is CASSLDRDRKLYEQYF. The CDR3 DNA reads TGTGCCAGCAGCTTAGACCGGGACAGAAAATTGTACGAGCAGTACTTC.

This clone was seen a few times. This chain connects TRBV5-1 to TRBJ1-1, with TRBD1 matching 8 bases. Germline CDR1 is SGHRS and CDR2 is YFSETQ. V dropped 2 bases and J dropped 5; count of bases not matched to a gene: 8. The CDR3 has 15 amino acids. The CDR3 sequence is CASSFLTGDETEAFF. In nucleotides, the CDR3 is TGCGCCAGCAGCTTCTTGACAGGGGACGAAACTGAAGCTTTCTTT.

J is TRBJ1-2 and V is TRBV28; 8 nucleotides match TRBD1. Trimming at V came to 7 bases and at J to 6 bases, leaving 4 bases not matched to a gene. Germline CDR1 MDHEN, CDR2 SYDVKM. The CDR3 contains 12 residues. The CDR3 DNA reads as TGTGCCAGCAAGGACAGGGTTGATGGCTACACCTTC. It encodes CASKDRVDGYTF.

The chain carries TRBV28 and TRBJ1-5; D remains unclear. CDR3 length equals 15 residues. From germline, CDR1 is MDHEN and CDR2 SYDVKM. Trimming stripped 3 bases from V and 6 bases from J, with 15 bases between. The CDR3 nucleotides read TGTGCCAGCAGTTTCCCGGGGAGGGCGAGTCAGCCCCAGCATTTT. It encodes CASSFPGRASQPQHF.

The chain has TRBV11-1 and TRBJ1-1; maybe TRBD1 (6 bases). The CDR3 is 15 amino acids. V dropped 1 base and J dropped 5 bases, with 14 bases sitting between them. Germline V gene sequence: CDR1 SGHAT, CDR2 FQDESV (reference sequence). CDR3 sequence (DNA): TGTGCCAGCAGCTTAGGGGGGCCCGGGGGGACTGAAGCTTTCTTT. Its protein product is CASSLGGPGGTEAFF.

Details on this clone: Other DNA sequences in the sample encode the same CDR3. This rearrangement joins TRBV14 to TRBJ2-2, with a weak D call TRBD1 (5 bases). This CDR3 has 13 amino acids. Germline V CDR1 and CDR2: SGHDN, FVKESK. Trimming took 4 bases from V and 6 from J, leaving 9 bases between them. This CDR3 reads CASSPLRAGELFF. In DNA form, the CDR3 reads TGTGCCAGCAGCCCGCTCAGGGCCGGGGAGCTGTTTTTT.